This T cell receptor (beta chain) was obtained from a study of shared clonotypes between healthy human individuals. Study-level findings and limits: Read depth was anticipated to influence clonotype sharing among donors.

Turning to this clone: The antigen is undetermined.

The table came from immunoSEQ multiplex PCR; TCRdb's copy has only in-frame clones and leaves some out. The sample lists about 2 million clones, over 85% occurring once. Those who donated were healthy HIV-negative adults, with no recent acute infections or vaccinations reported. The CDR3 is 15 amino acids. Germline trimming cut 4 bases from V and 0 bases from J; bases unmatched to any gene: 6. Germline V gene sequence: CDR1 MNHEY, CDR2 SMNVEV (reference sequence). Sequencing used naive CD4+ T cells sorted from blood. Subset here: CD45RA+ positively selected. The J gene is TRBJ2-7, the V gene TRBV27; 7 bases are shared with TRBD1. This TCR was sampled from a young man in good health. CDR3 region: CASSYGQVSSYEQYF. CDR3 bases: TGTGCCAGCAGTTATGGACAGGTGAGCTCCTACGAGCAGTACTTC.